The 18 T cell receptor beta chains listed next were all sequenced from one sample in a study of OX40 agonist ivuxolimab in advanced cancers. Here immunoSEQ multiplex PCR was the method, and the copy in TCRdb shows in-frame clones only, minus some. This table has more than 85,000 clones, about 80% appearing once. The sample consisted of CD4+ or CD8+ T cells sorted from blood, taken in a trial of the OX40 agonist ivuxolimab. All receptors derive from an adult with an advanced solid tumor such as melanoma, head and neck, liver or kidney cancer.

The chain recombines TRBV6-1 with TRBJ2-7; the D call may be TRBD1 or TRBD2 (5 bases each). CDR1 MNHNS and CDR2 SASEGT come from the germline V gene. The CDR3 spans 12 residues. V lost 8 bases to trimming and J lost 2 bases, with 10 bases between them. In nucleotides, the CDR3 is TGTGCCAGCCTCTTGGGGGCCTACGAGCAGTACTTC. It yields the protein CASLLGAYEQYF.

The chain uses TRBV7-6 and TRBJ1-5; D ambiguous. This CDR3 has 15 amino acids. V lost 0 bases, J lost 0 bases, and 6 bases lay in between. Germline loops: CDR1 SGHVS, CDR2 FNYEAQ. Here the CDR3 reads CASSLAPNSNQPQHF. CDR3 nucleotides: TGTGCCAGCAGCTTAGCGCCAAATAGCAATCAGCCCCAGCATTTT.

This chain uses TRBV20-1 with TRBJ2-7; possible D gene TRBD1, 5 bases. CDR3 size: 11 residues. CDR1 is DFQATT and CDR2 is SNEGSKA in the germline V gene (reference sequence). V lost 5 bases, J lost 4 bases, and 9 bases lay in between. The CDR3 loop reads CSAPDTYEQYF. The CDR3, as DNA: TGCAGTGCTCCGGACACGTACGAGCAGTACTTC.

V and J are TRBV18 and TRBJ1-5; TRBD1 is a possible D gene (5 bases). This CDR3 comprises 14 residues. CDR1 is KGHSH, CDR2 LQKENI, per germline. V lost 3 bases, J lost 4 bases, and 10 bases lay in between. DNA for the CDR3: TGTGCCAGCTCACCGAATTCAGGGAATCAGCCCCAGCATTTT. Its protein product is CASSPNSGNQPQHF.

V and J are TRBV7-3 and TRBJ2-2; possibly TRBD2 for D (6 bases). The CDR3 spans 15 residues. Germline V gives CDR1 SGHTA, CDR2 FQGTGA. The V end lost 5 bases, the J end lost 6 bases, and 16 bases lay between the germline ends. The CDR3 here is CASSPRDSPAGELFF. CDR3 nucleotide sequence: TGTGCCAGCAGCCCCAGGGACTCTCCGGCCGGGGAGCTGTTTTTT.

CDR3 loop: CASRAAMNTEAFF. CDR3 sequence (DNA): TGTGCCAGCAGGGCGGCCATGAACACTGAAGCTTTCTTT. V gene TRBV6-1 combines with J gene TRBJ1-1, with D hard to call. The CDR3 extends over 13 amino acids. Germline assignment: CDR1 MNHNS and CDR2 SASEGT. Trimming removed 6 bases at V and 0 bases at J, with 8 bases between.

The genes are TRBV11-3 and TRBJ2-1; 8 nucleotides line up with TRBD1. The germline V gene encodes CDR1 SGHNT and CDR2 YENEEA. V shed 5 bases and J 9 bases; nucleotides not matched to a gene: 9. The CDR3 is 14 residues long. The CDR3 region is CASSATTGVGEQFF. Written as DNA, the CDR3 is TGTGCCAGCAGCGCAACGACAGGGGTGGGTGAGCAGTTCTTC.

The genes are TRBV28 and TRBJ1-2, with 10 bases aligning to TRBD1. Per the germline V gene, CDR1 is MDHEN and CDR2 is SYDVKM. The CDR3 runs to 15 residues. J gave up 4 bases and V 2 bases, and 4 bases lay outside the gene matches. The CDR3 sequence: CASSLGQGGVYGYTF. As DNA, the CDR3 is TGTGCCAGCAGTTTAGGACAGGGGGGGGTCTATGGCTACACCTTC.

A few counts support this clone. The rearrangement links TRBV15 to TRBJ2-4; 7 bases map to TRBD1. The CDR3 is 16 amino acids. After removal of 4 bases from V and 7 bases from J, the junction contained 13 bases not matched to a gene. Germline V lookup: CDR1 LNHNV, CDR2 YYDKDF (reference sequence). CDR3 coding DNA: TGTGCCACCAGCACGAGACAGGGATTGATTAGGAACATTCAGTACTTC. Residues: CATSTRQGLIRNIQYF.

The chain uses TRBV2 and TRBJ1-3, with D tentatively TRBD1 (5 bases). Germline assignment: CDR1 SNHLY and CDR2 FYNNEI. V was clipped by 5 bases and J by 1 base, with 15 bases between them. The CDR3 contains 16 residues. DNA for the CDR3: TGTGCCAGCAGTCTTGGGACGCCTGGGTCTGGAAACACCATATATTTT. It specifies CASSLGTPGSGNTIYF.

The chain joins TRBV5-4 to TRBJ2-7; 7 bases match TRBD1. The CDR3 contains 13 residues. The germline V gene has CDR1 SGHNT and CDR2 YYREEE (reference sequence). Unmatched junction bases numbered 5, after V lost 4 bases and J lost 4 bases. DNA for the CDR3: TGTGCCAGCAGCCTGGGACAGATTTACGAGCAGTACTTC. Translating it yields CASSLGQIYEQYF.

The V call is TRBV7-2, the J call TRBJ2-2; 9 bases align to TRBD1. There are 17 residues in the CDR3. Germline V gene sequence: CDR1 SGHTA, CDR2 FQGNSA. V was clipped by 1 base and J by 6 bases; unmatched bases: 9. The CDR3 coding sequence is TGTGCCAGCAGCTTAGGGGGCGGGGGACAGGGCTCCGGGGAGCTGTTTTTT. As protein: CASSLGGGGQGSGELFF. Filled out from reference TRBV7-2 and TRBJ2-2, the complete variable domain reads GAGVSQSPSNKVTEKGKDVELRCDPISGHTALYWYRQSLGQGLEFLIYFQGNSAPDKSGLPSDRFSAERTGGSVSTLTIQRTQQEDSAVYLCASSLGGGGQGSGELFFGEGSRLTVL.

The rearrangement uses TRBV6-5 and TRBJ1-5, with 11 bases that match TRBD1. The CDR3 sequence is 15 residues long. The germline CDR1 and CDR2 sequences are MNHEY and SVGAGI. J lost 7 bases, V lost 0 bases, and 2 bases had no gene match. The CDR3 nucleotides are TGTGCCAGCAGTTACTCGAGGGACAGGGGGCAGCCCCAGCATTTT. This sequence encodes CASSYSRDRGQPQHF.

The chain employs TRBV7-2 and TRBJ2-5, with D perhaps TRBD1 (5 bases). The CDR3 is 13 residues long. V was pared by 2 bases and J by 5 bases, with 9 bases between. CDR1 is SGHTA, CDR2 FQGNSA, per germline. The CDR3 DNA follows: TGTGCCAGCAGCTTATCGACAGCGGAGACCCAGTACTTC. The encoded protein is CASSLSTAETQYF. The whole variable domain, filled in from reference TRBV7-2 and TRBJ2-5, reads GAGVSQSPSNKVTEKGKDVELRCDPISGHTALYWYRQSLGQGLEFLIYFQGNSAPDKSGLPSDRFSAERTGGSVSTLTIQRTQQEDSAVYLCASSLSTAETQYFGPGTRLLVL.

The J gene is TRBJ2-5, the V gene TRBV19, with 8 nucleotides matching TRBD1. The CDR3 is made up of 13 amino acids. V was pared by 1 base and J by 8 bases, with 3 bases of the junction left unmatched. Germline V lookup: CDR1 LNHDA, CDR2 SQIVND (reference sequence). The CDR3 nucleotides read TGTGCCAGTAGTATAGTAGGACAGGGAACCCAGTACTTC. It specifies CASSIVGQGTQYF.

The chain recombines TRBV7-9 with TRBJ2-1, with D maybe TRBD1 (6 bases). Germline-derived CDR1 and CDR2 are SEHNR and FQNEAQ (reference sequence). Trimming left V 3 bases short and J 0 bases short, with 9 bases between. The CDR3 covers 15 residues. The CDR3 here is CASSFDRSSYNEQFF. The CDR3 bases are TGTGCCAGCAGCTTCGACAGGAGCTCCTACAATGAGCAGTTCTTC.

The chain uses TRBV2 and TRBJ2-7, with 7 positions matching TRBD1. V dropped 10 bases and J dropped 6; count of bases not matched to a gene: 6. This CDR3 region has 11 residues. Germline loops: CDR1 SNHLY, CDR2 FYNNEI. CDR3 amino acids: CATPGQSEQYF. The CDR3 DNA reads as TGTGCCACCCCGGGACAGAGCGAGCAGTACTTC. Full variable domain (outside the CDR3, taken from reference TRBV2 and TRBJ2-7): EPEVTQTPSHQVTQMGQEVILRCVPISNHLYFYWYRQILGQKVEFLVSFYNNEISEKSEIFDDQFSVERPDGSNFTLKIRSTKLEDSAMYFCATPGQSEQYFGPGTRLTVT.

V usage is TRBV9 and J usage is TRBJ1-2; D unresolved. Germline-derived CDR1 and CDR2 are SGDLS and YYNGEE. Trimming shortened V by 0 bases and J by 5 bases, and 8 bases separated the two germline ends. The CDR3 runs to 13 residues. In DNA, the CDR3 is TGTGCCAGCAGCGTAGATTCGGGGTATGGCTACACCTTC. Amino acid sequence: CASSVDSGYGYTF.